Listed below are T cell receptor beta chains from one sample, sequenced in a study of blood T cell repertoires in COVID-19. This table comes from immunoSEQ multiplex PCR, and its TCRdb copy is limited to in-frame clones, with some not included. The sample includes 180,000 or so clones, around 80% of them seen just once. Sequenced sample: PBMCs or T cells enriched from blood (not recorded which). All receptors derive from a woman aged 60-75 years who had recovered from COVID-19. Both conserved end residues are part of each CDR3. The order of the fields is D gene, V gene, clone size, J gene, CDR3 DNA, CDR3 protein. A D gene is named only where the DNA matches it firmly. Expanded clones are given a class, and other clones once, few, many or no size at all.

D gene: TRBD1
V gene: TRBV29-1
clone size: -
J gene: TRBJ1-1
CDR3 DNA: TGCAGCGTTATGACAGGGGGCACTGAAGCTTTCTTT
CDR3 protein: CSVMTGGTEAFF

D gene: -
V gene: TRBV29-1
clone size: -
J gene: TRBJ1-1
CDR3 DNA: TGCAGCGTTATCGGCCAGGGGAGAACTGAAGCTTTCTTT
CDR3 protein: CSVIGQGRTEAFF

D gene: -
V gene: TRBV25-1
clone size: many
J gene: TRBJ1-6
CDR3 DNA: TGTGCCAGCAGAGACGGGGAGGGGCTCTGGAGTGGACCCCTCCACTTT
CDR3 protein: CASRDGEGLWSGPLHF

D gene: TRBD1
V gene: TRBV23-1
clone size: -
J gene: TRBJ1-5
CDR3 DNA: TGCGCCAGCAGTCCCACCCCCGACAGGGGCCAACCCCAGCATTTT
CDR3 protein: CASSPTPDRGQPQHF

D gene: TRBD1
V gene: TRBV4-1
clone size: few
J gene: TRBJ1-1
CDR3 DNA: TGCGCCAGCAGCCATAGGACAGGGACCCCTGAAGCTTTCTTT
CDR3 protein: CASSHRTGTPEAFF

D gene: TRBD1
V gene: TRBV28
clone size: -
J gene: TRBJ2-7
CDR3 DNA: TGTGCCAGCAGCGCCGCCGGACAGGGTGACGAGCAGTACTTC
CDR3 protein: CASSAAGQGDEQYF

D gene: TRBD2
V gene: TRBV30
clone size: once
J gene: TRBJ2-1
CDR3 DNA: TGTGCCTGGAGTCCATTATCGGGACTAGCGGGCGTAGAGCAGTTCTTC
CDR3 protein: CAWSPLSGLAGVEQFF

D gene: -
V gene: TRBV7-9
clone size: -
J gene: TRBJ2-5
CDR3 DNA: TGTGCCAGCAGCGCTAGAACCCTAGTACCTTCGGGAGAGACCCAGTACTTC
CDR3 protein: CASSARTLVPSGETQYF

D gene: -
V gene: TRBV27
clone size: once
J gene: TRBJ2-2
CDR3 DNA: TGTGCCAGCAGACCCCAGGGCACCGGGGAGCTGTTTTTT
CDR3 protein: CASRPQGTGELFF

D gene: -
V gene: TRBV2
clone size: -
J gene: TRBJ2-1
CDR3 DNA: TGTGCCAGCATACAGGGCCGTACCAATGAGCAGTTCTTC
CDR3 protein: CASIQGRTNEQFF

D gene: -
V gene: TRBV2
clone size: -
J gene: TRBJ2-3
CDR3 DNA: TGTGCCAGCAGTGACCTAAGAATCACAGATACGCAGTATTTT
CDR3 protein: CASSDLRITDTQYF

D gene: -
V gene: TRBV6-1
clone size: -
J gene: TRBJ2-1
CDR3 DNA: TGTGCCAGCAGTGAAGCGCAACTACTACTTTACAATGAGCAGTTCTTC
CDR3 protein: CASSEAQLLLYNEQFF

D gene: TRBD2
V gene: TRBV11-2
clone size: -
J gene: TRBJ2-3
CDR3 DNA: TGTGCCAGCAGCTTAGATCTGGGTACTAGCGGGAGAGATACGCAGTATTTT
CDR3 protein: CASSLDLGTSGRDTQYF

D gene: TRBD2
V gene: TRBV11-2
clone size: once
J gene: TRBJ2-2
CDR3 DNA: TGTGCCAGCAGCCCAAATGCGGGGGGCACCGGGGAGCTGTTTTTT
CDR3 protein: CASSPNAGGTGELFF

D gene: -
V gene: TRBV15
clone size: once
J gene: TRBJ2-3
CDR3 DNA: TGTGCCACCAGCAGCTTTAGACTAGTATCCAGCACAGATACGCAGTATTTT
CDR3 protein: CATSSFRLVSSTDTQYF

D gene: -
V gene: TRBV5-1
clone size: -
J gene: TRBJ2-3
CDR3 DNA: TGCGCCAGCAGCGCTCAGGGGACAGATACGCAGTATTTT
CDR3 protein: CASSAQGTDTQYF

D gene: TRBD1
V gene: TRBV3-1/TRBV3-2
clone size: -
J gene: TRBJ2-7
CDR3 DNA: TGTGCCAGCAGCCGCCGGGACAGAGCCTACGAGCAGTACTTC
CDR3 protein: CASSRRDRAYEQYF

D gene: -
V gene: TRBV7-3
clone size: -
J gene: TRBJ2-3
CDR3 DNA: TGTGCCAGCAGCCCCTTCCAAGGACTCGCAGATACGCAGTATTTT
CDR3 protein: CASSPFQGLADTQYF

D gene: -
V gene: TRBV5-5
clone size: -
J gene: TRBJ1-2
CDR3 DNA: TGTGCCAGCAGCTTGGTCGCGGGTCAGGAGAATGGCTACACCTTC
CDR3 protein: CASSLVAGQENGYTF

D gene: -
V gene: TRBV19
clone size: -
J gene: TRBJ2-7
CDR3 DNA: TGTGCCAGTAGTAGAACAGGATCGGGCTCCTACGAGCAGTACTTC
CDR3 protein: CASSRTGSGSYEQYF

D gene: TRBD1
V gene: TRBV7-3
clone size: many
J gene: TRBJ2-1
CDR3 DNA: TGTGCCAGCAGCTCCCAGGGGGTTCCAAACAATGAGCAGTTCTTC
CDR3 protein: CASSSQGVPNNEQFF

D gene: -
V gene: TRBV7-2
clone size: -
J gene: TRBJ2-1
CDR3 DNA: TGTGCCAGCAGCGTCGGGGGGCTTCTCTACAATGAGCAGTTCTTC
CDR3 protein: CASSVGGLLYNEQFF

D gene: -
V gene: TRBV27
clone size: -
J gene: TRBJ1-1
CDR3 DNA: TGTGCCAGCAGTTTATCCAGGAACACTGAAGCTTTCTTT
CDR3 protein: CASSLSRNTEAFF

D gene: -
V gene: TRBV9
clone size: -
J gene: TRBJ1-1
CDR3 DNA: TGTGCCAGCAGCGCCAGCCGAGCAAGGGGGAAGAACACTGAAGCTTTCTTT
CDR3 protein: CASSASRARGKNTEAFF